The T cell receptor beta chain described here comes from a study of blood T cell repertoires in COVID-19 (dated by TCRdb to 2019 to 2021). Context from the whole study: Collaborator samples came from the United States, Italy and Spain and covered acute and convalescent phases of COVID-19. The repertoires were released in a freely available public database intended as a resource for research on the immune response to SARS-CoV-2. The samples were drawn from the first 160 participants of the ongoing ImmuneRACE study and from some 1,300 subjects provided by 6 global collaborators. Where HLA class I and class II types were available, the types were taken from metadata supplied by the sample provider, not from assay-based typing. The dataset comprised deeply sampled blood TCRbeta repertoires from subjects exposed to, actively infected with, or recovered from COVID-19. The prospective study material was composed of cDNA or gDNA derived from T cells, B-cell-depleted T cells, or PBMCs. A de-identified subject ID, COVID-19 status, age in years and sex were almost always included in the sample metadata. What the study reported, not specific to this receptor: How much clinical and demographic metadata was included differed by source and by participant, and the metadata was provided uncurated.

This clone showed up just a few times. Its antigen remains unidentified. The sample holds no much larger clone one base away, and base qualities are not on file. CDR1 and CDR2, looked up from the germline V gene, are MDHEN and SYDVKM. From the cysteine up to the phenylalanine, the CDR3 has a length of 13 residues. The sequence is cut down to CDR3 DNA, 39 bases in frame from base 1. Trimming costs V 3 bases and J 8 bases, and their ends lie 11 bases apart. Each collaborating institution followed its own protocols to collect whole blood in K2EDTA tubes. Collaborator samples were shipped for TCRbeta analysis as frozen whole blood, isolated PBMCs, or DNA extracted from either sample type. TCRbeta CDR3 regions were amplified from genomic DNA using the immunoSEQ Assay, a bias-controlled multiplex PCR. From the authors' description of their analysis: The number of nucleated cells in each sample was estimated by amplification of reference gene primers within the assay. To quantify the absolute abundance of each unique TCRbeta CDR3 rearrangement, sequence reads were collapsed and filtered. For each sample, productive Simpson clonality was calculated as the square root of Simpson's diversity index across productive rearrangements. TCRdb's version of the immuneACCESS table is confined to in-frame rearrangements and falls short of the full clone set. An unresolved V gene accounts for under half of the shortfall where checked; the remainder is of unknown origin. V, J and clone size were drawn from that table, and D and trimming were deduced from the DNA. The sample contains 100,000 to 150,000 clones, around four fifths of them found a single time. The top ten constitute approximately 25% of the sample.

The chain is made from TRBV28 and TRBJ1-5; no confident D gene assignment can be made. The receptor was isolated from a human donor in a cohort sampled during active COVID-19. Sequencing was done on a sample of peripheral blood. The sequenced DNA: TGTGCCAGCAGTTTTTCCCCGGTCAAGCCCCAGCATTTT. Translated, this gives CASSFSPVKPQHF. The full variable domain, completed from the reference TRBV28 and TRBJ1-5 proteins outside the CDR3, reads DVKVTQSSRYLVKRTGEKVFLECVQDMDHENMFWYRQDPGLGLRLIYFSYDVKMKEKGDIPEGYSVSREKKERFSLILESASTNQTSMYLCASSFSPVKPQHFGDGTRLSIL.